This T cell receptor (beta chain) was sequenced for a study of blood T cell repertoires in COVID-19. Study at large: In each case, the material was cDNA or gDNA derived from T cells, B-cell-depleted T cells, or PBMCs.

Repertoires were generated with immunoSEQ multiplex PCR, while TCRdb's copy carries only in-frame clones and drops some. The sample includes approximately 71,000 clones, about 86% of them seen just once. The CDR3 loop spans 16 amino acids. The V and J ends lost 8 bases and 0 bases, in that order; junction bases with no gene match: 9. The germline gives CDR1 LNHDA, CDR2 SQIVND (reference sequence). The sequencing input was peripheral blood. The sequence derives from a man aged 50 to 59 with acute or convalescent COVID-19. V usage is TRBV19 and J usage is TRBJ1-5; TRBD1 matches at 8 bases. For the CDR3, the DNA is TGTGCCAGTGACAGGGGCGCGGGGTATAGCAATCAGCCCCAGCATTTT. Translated, it gives CASDRGAGYSNQPQHF.